These 7 T cell receptor beta chains originate from one sample sequenced in a study of T cell responses to AZD1222 COVID-19 vaccine. Assay: immunoSEQ multiplex PCR; the TCRdb copy retains only in-frame clones and omits some. The sample includes approximately 110,000 clones, about 92% seen only once; the top ten take approximately 1.1%. The sample here was peripheral blood, taken on day 0 of AZD1222 vaccination. The receptors were gathered from an adult in good health.

The V gene is TRBV11-3, the J gene TRBJ1-1; D is ambiguous. The CDR3 consists of 14 residues. The ends were cut back, 0 bases at V and 3 bases at J, with 8 bases in the middle. Germline V gives CDR1 SGHNT, CDR2 YENEEA. In DNA form, the CDR3 reads TGTGCCAGCAGCTTAGAACGGTATCACACTGAAGCTTTCTTT. This codes for CASSLERYHTEAFF.

The genes are TRBV10-3 and TRBJ1-5, with TRBD1 identical over 7 bases. The CDR3 runs to 14 residues. The V gene's germline CDR1 is ENHRY and CDR2 SYGVKD. V shed 2 bases and J 7 bases; nucleotides not matched to a gene: 5. In nucleotides, the CDR3 is TGTGCCATCAGTGAGGTACAGGGGAGCCAGCCCCAGCATTTT. Translation: CAISEVQGSQPQHF.

V is TRBV27 and J is TRBJ2-7; perhaps TRBD1 as D (5 bases). The CDR3 is made up of 14 amino acids. CDR1 MNHEY and CDR2 SMNVEV come from the germline V gene (reference sequence). V was shortened by 0 bases and J by 3 bases, with 9 bases between the two germline ends. This CDR3 is CASSLSRGFYEQYF. The CDR3 bases are TGTGCCAGCAGTTTATCAAGGGGTTTCTACGAGCAGTACTTC.

The gene calls are TRBV27 and TRBJ2-3; 8 nucleotides align to TRBD2. Trimming cost V 3 bases and J 0 bases; bases outside gene matches: 8. The V gene's germline CDR1 is MNHEY and CDR2 SMNVEV (reference sequence). The CDR3 runs to 17 residues. The CDR3: CASSFPGLAHSTDTQYF. The CDR3 region has the DNA TGTGCCAGCAGTTTCCCTGGACTAGCACATAGCACAGATACGCAGTATTTT.

The V gene is TRBV30, the J gene TRBJ2-1, with TRBD2 identical over 7 bases. Germline CDR1 is GTSNPN and CDR2 is SVGIG (reference sequence). The CDR3 length is 14 residues. Unmatched junction bases numbered 5, after V lost 5 bases and J lost 1 base. The CDR3 sequence is CAWAWGGSYNEQFF. In DNA, the CDR3 is TGTGCCTGGGCCTGGGGGGGGTCCTACAATGAGCAGTTCTTC.

V usage is TRBV20-1 and J usage is TRBJ2-1, with D uncertain. The CDR3 length is 10 residues. Trimming removed 3 bases at V and 8 bases at J, with 5 bases between. CDR1 is DFQATT and CDR2 is SNEGSKA in the germline V gene (reference sequence). CDR3 region: CSASHHEQFF. CDR3 nucleotide sequence: TGCAGTGCTAGTCACCATGAGCAGTTCTTC.

The V and J genes are TRBV6-6 and TRBJ1-2, with a tentative D call TRBD1 (5 bases). V lost 6 bases and J 8 bases, leaving 19 bases between the germline ends. Germline V gene sequence: CDR1 MNHNY, CDR2 SVGAGI (reference sequence). CDR3 length: 14 residues. The CDR3 reads CASSSLGTGEGYTF. CDR3 nucleotide sequence: TGTGCCAGCAGCTCACTAGGGACGGGTGAAGGCTACACCTTC.